Below are 9 T cell receptor beta chains sequenced from a single sample in a study of blood T cells in healthy people across ages. It was with a sample-barcoded 5' primer and a J-beta primer mix that a second PCR of about 6 to 11 cycles was run. TCRdb re-called the 5' RACE reads with MiXCR, one entry per CDR3 protein. The table records fewer than 650,000 distinct CDR3 sequences, about 29% of them present only once. Another study also made use of these data, one on T cells of mothers and their children.

Sequenced material: blood. The receptors were gathered from a boy aged 2 to 9 in good health.

This clonotype was seen more than once but under ten times. The rearrangement joins TRBV18 to TRBJ2-5, with a tentative D call TRBD2 (5 bases). Trimming shortened V by 0 bases and J by 2 bases, and 10 bases separated the two germline ends. Germline CDR1 and CDR2: KGHSH and LQKENI. This CDR3 has 15 residues. The CDR3 DNA sequence: TGTGCCAGCTCACCACCGTTGGGAGAGCAAGAGACCCAGTACTTC. As protein: CASSPPLGEQETQYF.

The V and J genes are TRBV12-5 and TRBJ1-2; D unresolved. This CDR3 spans 12 amino acids. V was cut by 5 bases and J by 6 bases, with 10 bases left in between. Germline CDR1 and CDR2: LGHNT and FRNRAP. CDR3 sequence reads: CASGASRDGYTF. As DNA, the CDR3 is TGTGCTAGTGGTGCGTCCCGGGATGGCTACACCTTC.

This chain joins TRBV14 and TRBJ2-2, with D unclear. CDR1 and CDR2 (germline): SGHDN, FVKESK. V shed 1 base and J shed 3 bases, with 9 bases lying between them. The CDR3 has 15 amino acids. Here the CDR3 DNA reads TGTGCCAGCAGCCAAGTTGCAGGATACACCGGGGAGCTGTTTTTT. Translation gives CASSQVAGYTGELFF.

V usage is TRBV5-1 and J usage is TRBJ1-1; a weak D match, TRBD1 (5 bases). Germline loops: CDR1 SGHRS, CDR2 YFSETQ. The CDR3 sequence is 15 residues long. Trimming cost V 4 bases and J 3 bases, with 16 bases left between them. CDR3 residues: CASSVYQGWHTEAFF. The DNA for the CDR3 is TGCGCCAGCAGCGTATATCAGGGATGGCACACTGAAGCTTTCTTT.

This clonotype has a handful of counts. This rearrangement joins TRBV10-3 to TRBJ2-6; D might be TRBD1 or TRBD2, each matching 5 bases. Deletions cut 6 bases from V and 4 bases from J, with 16 bases between. The length of the CDR3 is 16 residues. Looked up from germline, CDR1 is ENHRY and CDR2 is SYGVKD. CDR3 residues: CAIREGRGEGANVLTF. The CDR3 bases are TGTGCCATCAGAGAGGGACGAGGCGAAGGGGCCAACGTCCTGACTTTC.

The J gene is TRBJ2-7, the V gene TRBV14; TRBD1 is a possible D gene (6 bases). CDR1 and CDR2 (germline): SGHDN, FVKESK. The CDR3 runs to 14 residues. Trimming took 4 bases from V and 0 from J, leaving 10 bases between them. For the CDR3, the DNA is TGTGCCAGCAGCCTGAGGACAGTCTCCTACGAGCAGTACTTC. Translated, it gives CASSLRTVSYEQYF.

The rearrangement links TRBV7-9 to TRBJ2-5; 7 bases are a match to TRBD1. The V segment lost 4 bases and the J segment 5 bases; nucleotides outside the gene matches: 7. Per the germline V gene, CDR1 is SEHNR and CDR2 is FQNEAQ (reference sequence). The CDR3 totals 14 residues. For the CDR3, the DNA is TGTGCCAGCAGCTCCGACAGGGTTCGGGAGACCCAGTACTTC. Protein sequence: CASSSDRVRETQYF.

V is TRBV6-5 and J is TRBJ1-2, with D hard to call. Trimming left V 6 bases short and J 5 bases short, with 19 bases between. CDR3 length equals 15 residues. CDR1 and CDR2 from the germline V gene are MNHEY and SVGAGI. The CDR3 nucleotides read TGTGCCAGCAGCCACCTTGAGAGTTTGGGGTATGGCTACACCTTC. As protein: CASSHLESLGYGYTF.

The genes are TRBV29-1 and TRBJ2-2; no clear D. CDR3 length: 12 residues. V was pared by 5 bases and J by 4 bases, with 8 bases between. The germline V gene encodes CDR1 SQVTM and CDR2 ANQGSEA. CDR3 bases: TGCAGCGTTCTATTGGGCACCGGGGAGCTGTTTTTT. Translating gives CSVLLGTGELFF.